The source of this T cell receptor (beta chain) is a study of blood T cell repertoires in COVID-19. About the study: Sources were T cells, B-cell-depleted T cells, or PBMCs; the material itself was cDNA or gDNA.

A Seattle source enrolled patients during active infection and followed them longitudinally. In the original workflow: Amplification from reference gene primers served as the basis for estimated nucleated cell counts. The method was immunoSEQ multiplex PCR; TCRdb's version includes in-frame clones alone and lacks a portion of them. Clone size and V and J calls were adopted from that table, with D and trimming inferred from the DNA. Among 330,000 or so clones listed, roughly nine tenths were seen once. This CDR3 spans 16 amino acids. CDR1 and CDR2 (germline): SGHRS, YFSETQ. The trim removed 1 base at V and 1 base at J, leaving 6 bases unmatched.

The specimen sequenced was peripheral blood. The V and J genes are TRBV5-1 and TRBJ2-3; 7 bases agree with TRBD1. The sequence was obtained from a woman aged 55 to 70 with COVID-19, enrolled during active disease. The CDR3 loop is CASSLSGGQRTDTQYF. The CDR3 nucleotides read TGCGCCAGCAGCTTGAGTGGGGGACAGCGCACAGATACGCAGTATTTT.